Detailed here is one TCR beta chain. The source of the sample is a study of blood T cell repertoires in COVID-19. Original methodology: Cell counts per sample came from amplifying reference gene primers. Here immunoSEQ multiplex PCR was the method, and the copy in TCRdb shows in-frame clones only, minus some. That table gives V, J and clone size, and the DNA gave D and trimming. The sample lists around 100,000 clones, about 90% occurring once. Germline V lookup: CDR1 MRHNA, CDR2 SNTAGT. There are 16 residues in the CDR3. Losses at the gene ends were 6 bases for V and 5 bases for J; bases not matched to a gene: 12.

The chain links TRBV6-4 to TRBJ2-3, with 9 bases fitting TRBD1. Sequencing was done on a sample of peripheral blood. This clonotype was sampled from a human donor in a cohort sampled during active COVID-19. The CDR3 protein is CASSAIGGTGLDTQYF. The CDR3 region has the DNA TGTGCCAGCAGCGCAATTGGGGGGACAGGGCTAGATACGCAGTATTTT.